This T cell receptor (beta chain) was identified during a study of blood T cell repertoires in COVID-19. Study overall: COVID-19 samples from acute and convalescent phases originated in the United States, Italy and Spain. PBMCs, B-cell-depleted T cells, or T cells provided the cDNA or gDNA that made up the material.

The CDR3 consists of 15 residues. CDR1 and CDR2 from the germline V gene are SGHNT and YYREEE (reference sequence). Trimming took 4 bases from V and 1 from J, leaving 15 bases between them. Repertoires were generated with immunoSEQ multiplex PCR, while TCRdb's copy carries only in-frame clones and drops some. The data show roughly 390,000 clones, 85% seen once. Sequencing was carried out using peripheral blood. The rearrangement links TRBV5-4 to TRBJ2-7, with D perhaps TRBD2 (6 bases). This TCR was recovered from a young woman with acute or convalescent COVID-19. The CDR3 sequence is CASSPGGVLSYEQYF. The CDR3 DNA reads TGTGCCAGCAGCCCAGGCGGGGTCCTATCCTACGAGCAGTACTTC.